Described below is a single T cell receptor beta chain sequence and its context. Its antigen target is currently unknown. No base quality values were provided; no much bigger clone lies one nucleotide off. The entry originates in a study of T cells in localized non-small cell lung cancer (dated by TCRdb to the early 2020s). Regarding the study in general: The study analyzed T cell repertoires of 236 early-stage NSCLC patients, comparing tumors and uninvolved tumor-adjacent lungs. All 250 or so NSCLC patients in the cohort were treatment-naive and had localized lung tumors that were resected. A mean age of roughly 66 years was recorded for the NSCLC patients, of whom 120 to 150 were male and around 100 were female.

TCR beta CDR3 regions were sequenced from DNA using the immunoSEQ Assay. Turning to the authors' computational methods: To compute T cell density, TCR beta template counts were normalized to usable DNA, which was estimated by amplifying housekeeping genes. The preseqR package was used to estimate richness by extrapolating to 400,000 templates for PBMC samples and to 120,000 templates for tissue samples. Clonality was taken to be one minus Pielou's evenness. Tissue-enriched TCRs were identified through differential abundance testing performed on productive amino-acid clonotypes, with a minimum total count of 5 and an alpha of 0.1. The Jaccard Index and the Morisita Overlap Index were used to quantify repertoire overlap between compartments. GLIPH grouped TCR beta CDR3s together with public tetramer-defined viral CDR3s, and a viral motif had to include at least three viral sequences and also show V-gene enrichment. TCRdb re-hosts the immuneACCESS table, in-frame sequences only. Its copies lack some clones; in the studies checked, an unresolved V gene accounts for under half of them, and the cause for the rest is not known. V, J and clone size reflect that table, while D and trimming were determined from the DNA. For this sample the table gives approximately 28,000 clones, of which 75% to 95% were detected only once. About 28% of the sample is held by the ten biggest clonotypes.

CDR1 and CDR2 (LNHDA, SQIVND) derive from the germline V gene (reference sequence). The CDR3, cysteine through phenylalanine, is 12 amino acids long. The entry retains the CDR3 DNA only, 36 bases that are in frame from base 1. The V end loses 3 bases and the J end loses 3 bases, and a stretch of 6 bases separates them. General findings and caveats noted by the study authors: Higher T cell density in blood was associated with longer overall survival, whereas higher clonality in adjacent lung was associated with shorter survival. Because multi-region sequencing of the tumors was not done, intratumor heterogeneity could not be ruled out. The highest T cell clonality was observed in uninvolved tumor-adjacent lung, where clonality exceeded that of tumor, suggesting that antigenic responses were more focused in uninvolved tumor-adjacent lung. Because the study design was exploratory, TCR variables were selected using unadjusted p-values without false-discovery rate correction. A median of roughly 60 of the top 100 tumor clones were detected in paired uninvolved adjacent lung, and 25 to 35 of these tumor clones were also found among the top 100 clones of the paired uninvolved adjacent lung.

At diagnosis, peripheral blood, uninvolved tumor-adjacent lung and tumor were collected and were preserved as a mix of fresh-frozen and FFPE material. For TCR repertoire profiling, blood samples were analyzed as peripheral blood mononuclear cells. The origin of this receptor is a female donor of 60 years or more with stage I lung adenocarcinoma. Sequencing used peripheral blood, obtained before any cancer treatment. The chain employs TRBV19 and TRBJ2-7; the D gene is not confidently resolved. The CDR3 corresponds to CASSMGIYEQYF. The DNA sequence reads TGTGCCAGTAGTATGGGTATCTACGAGCAGTACTTC. Reference TRBV19 and TRBJ2-7 proteins supply the regions before and after the CDR3; the full variable domain is: DGGITQSPKYLFRKEGQNVTLSCEQNLNHDAMYWYRQDPGQGLRLIYYSQIVNDFQKGDIAEGYSVSREKKESFPLTVTSAQKNPTAFYLCASSMGIYEQYFGPGTRLTVT.